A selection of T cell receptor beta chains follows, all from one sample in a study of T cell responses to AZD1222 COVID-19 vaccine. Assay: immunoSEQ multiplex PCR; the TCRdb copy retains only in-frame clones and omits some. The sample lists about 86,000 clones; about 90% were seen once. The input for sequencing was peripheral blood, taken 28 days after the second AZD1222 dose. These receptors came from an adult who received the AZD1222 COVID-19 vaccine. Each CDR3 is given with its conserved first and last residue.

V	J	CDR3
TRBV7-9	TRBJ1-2	CASSFDRGGGYTF
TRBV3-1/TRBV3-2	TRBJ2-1	CASSQVRIGVWVDRGVGEQFF
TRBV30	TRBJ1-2	CAWSVGQNGYTF
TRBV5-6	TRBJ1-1	CASSLDGGLEAFF
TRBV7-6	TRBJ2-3	CASSLGLAGTDTQYF
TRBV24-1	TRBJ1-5	CATSDSKGMQYSNQPQHF
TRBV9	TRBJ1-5	CASSVIGSGGGIGQPQHF
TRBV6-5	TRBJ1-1	CASSYRGTNTEAFF
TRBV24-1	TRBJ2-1	CATSKRASSYNEQFF
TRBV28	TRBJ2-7	CASSPDRRSSYEQYF
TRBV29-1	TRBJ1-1	CSDRRLVEAFF
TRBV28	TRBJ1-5	CASRSYSNQPQHF
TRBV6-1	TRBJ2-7	CASSEAAESSYEQYF
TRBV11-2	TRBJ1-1	CASSPIVRGLGEKTEAFF
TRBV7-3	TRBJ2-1	CASSLYGSEEQFF
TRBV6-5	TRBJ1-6	CASSPDRVLNSPLHF
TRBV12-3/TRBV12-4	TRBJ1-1	CASSFATNTEAFF
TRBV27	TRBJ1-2	CASSSQRQHYGYTF
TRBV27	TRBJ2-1	CASSLGRGTGTNEQFF
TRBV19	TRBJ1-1	CASIRDRGNTEAFF
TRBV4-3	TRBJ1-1	CASSQDEGGGTEAFF
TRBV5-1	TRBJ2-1	CASSNRGARKGEQFF
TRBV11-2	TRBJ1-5	CASSRQVDQPQHF
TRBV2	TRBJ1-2	CASSSTPGTERDYTF
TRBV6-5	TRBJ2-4	CASSYTGTDNIQYF